This passage covers 17 T cell receptor beta chains from one sample sequenced in a study of CD8 T cells in Susac syndrome. A quantity of roughly 0.5 to 1 ug RNA underwent reverse transcription using random hexamers. Using its own MiXCR run on the immunoSEQ multiplex PCR reads, TCRdb lists one record per CDR3 protein. Of some 260,000 distinct CDR3 sequences listed, about 85% are singletons. Sequenced material: CD8+ T cells from PBMCs. These receptors came from a human donor with multiple sclerosis.

The chain is built from TRBV9 and TRBJ2-1; 9 bases line up with TRBD2. J was trimmed by 4 bases and V by 5 bases; bases with no gene match: 13. The length of the CDR3 is 17 residues. CDR1 SGDLS and CDR2 YYNGEE come from the germline V gene. CDR3 coding DNA: TGTGCCAGCAGTCATTGGCGGGAGGGCCCTCTATACAATGAGCAGTTCTTC. It encodes CASSHWREGPLYNEQFF.

The chain is built from TRBV5-6 and TRBJ2-1; 10 bases align to TRBD2. The CDR3 consists of 13 residues. Per germline, CDR1 SGHDT and CDR2 YYEEEE. CDR3 protein: CAESASGSPEQFF. The CDR3 bases are TGTGCAGAGTCGGCTAGCGGGAGCCCTGAGCAGTTCTTC.

J is TRBJ2-5 and V is TRBV15; D remains unclear. Trimming shortened V by 5 bases and J by 7 bases, and 17 bases separated the two germline ends. CDR3 size: 14 residues. The germline V gene has CDR1 LNHNV and CDR2 YYDKDF (reference sequence). Here the CDR3 reads CATSAGGESATQYF. In nucleotides, the CDR3 is TGTGCCACCAGCGCCGGTGGAGAGTCAGCGACCCAGTACTTC.

This clonotype was recorded a few times. The chain carries TRBV28 and TRBJ2-7; a possible D gene is TRBD2 (6 bases). The CDR3 loop spans 14 amino acids. CDR1 is MDHEN, CDR2 SYDVKM, per germline. The V and J ends lost 5 bases and 2 bases respectively, with 13 bases between them. CDR3 in DNA: TGTGCCAGCAGTCTCCCGGGACTGGCCTACGAGCAGTACTTC. Protein: CASSLPGLAYEQYF.

The chain combines TRBV7-9 with TRBJ1-1; D uncertain. Germline V gene data show CDR1 as SEHNR and CDR2 as FQNEAQ (reference sequence). V lost 1 base, J lost 7 bases, and 16 bases lay in between. This CDR3 contains 15 residues. The CDR3 nucleotides are TGTGCCAGCAGCTTAGGGGAGCGATTAGAACTTGAAGCTTTCTTT. Amino acid sequence: CASSLGERLELEAFF.

The V and J genes are TRBV19 and TRBJ1-2; TRBD1 matches at 7 bases. There are 15 residues in the CDR3. V dropped 4 bases and J dropped 4; count of bases not matched to a gene: 9. CDR1 and CDR2 (germline): LNHDA, SQIVND (reference sequence). The chain's CDR3 is CASSTRQGRAYGYTF. The CDR3 DNA reads as TGTGCCAGTAGTACTCGACAGGGAAGAGCCTATGGCTACACCTTC.

The rearrangement uses TRBV7-9 and TRBJ1-5; D is unresolved. This CDR3 contains 15 residues. Germline CDR1 SEHNR, CDR2 FQNEAQ (reference sequence). The V end was cut by 1 base, the J end by 3 bases, with 10 bases between. The CDR3 reads CASSLVGGSNQPQHF. The CDR3 DNA follows: TGTGCCAGCAGCTTAGTTGGAGGATCCAATCAGCCCCAGCATTTT. The full variable domain, with the rest looked up from reference TRBV7-9 and TRBJ1-5, is DTGVSQNPRHKITKRGQNVTFRCDPISEHNRLYWYRQTLGQGPEFLTYFQNEAQLEKSRLLSDRFSAERPKGSFSTLEIQRTEQGDSAMYLCASSLVGGSNQPQHFGDGTRLSIL.

The J gene is TRBJ2-1, the V gene TRBV6-5, with TRBD2 identical over 10 bases. This CDR3 spans 16 amino acids. Losses at the gene ends were 4 bases for V and 6 bases for J; bases not matched to a gene: 9. Germline assignment: CDR1 MNHEY and CDR2 SVGAGI. Written as DNA, the CDR3 is TGTGCCAGCAGTTCCCCCGCTAGCGGGAGCCCCAATGAGCAGTTCTTC. This sequence encodes CASSSPASGSPNEQFF.

The chain recombines TRBV2 with TRBJ2-7; 7 bases match TRBD2. The CDR3 runs 14 residues. V was clipped by 2 bases and J by 3 bases; unmatched bases: 4. In germline, CDR1 is SNHLY, CDR2 FYNNEI. Here the CDR3 reads CASSERGRDYEQYF. DNA of the CDR3: TGTGCCAGCAGTGAAAGAGGGAGGGACTACGAGCAGTACTTC.

The chain couples TRBV9 to TRBJ2-2; 13 bases are shared with TRBD2. CDR1 and CDR2 (germline): SGDLS, YYNGEE. The CDR3 is 16 amino acids. V dropped 4 bases and J dropped 6; count of bases not matched to a gene: 6. The chain's CDR3 is CASSYRTSGSPGELFF. The CDR3 DNA reads TGTGCCAGCAGCTACCGGACTAGCGGGAGTCCCGGGGAGCTGTTTTTT.

The V and J genes are TRBV29-1 and TRBJ2-7; D possibly uses TRBD1 or TRBD2 (5 bases each). In germline, CDR1 is SQVTM, CDR2 ANQGSEA. CDR3 length: 12 residues. V was pared by 7 bases and J by 2 bases, with 12 bases between. The CDR3 reads CSAGDPAYEQYF. DNA of the CDR3: TGCAGCGCCGGGGACCCTGCCTACGAGCAGTACTTC.

The chain couples TRBV5-1 to TRBJ2-3; unclear D gene. The CDR3 extends over 14 amino acids. The germline V gene encodes CDR1 SGHRS and CDR2 YFSETQ. V was shortened by 1 base and J by 2 bases, with 8 bases between the two germline ends. The DNA of the CDR3 is TGCGCCAGCAGCTTGAAGGCCTCCACAGATACGCAGTATTTT. Its protein is CASSLKASTDTQYF.

A single count supports this clonotype. The V gene is TRBV5-4, the J gene TRBJ1-2; D might be TRBD1 (6 bases). This CDR3 has 14 amino acids. V dropped 5 bases and J dropped 8 bases, with 19 bases sitting between them. Germline lookup yields CDR1 SGHNT and CDR2 YYREEE (reference sequence). The CDR3 nucleotides read TGTGCCAGCAGGGAGGGGGGGGGCCTGCTGGGCTACACCTTC. Protein sequence: CASREGGGLLGYTF.

The CDR3 loop is CASTTRQGEGNTIYF. The CDR3 region has the DNA TGTGCCAGCACTACCCGACAGGGCGAAGGAAACACCATATATTTT. V and J are TRBV6-5 and TRBJ1-3; TRBD1 agrees at 7 bases. This CDR3 spans 15 amino acids. In germline, CDR1 is MNHEY, CDR2 SVGAGI. V dropped 7 bases and J dropped 4; count of bases not matched to a gene: 10.

V and J are TRBV7-2 and TRBJ1-2; D may be TRBD1 (6 bases). The ends were cut back, 2 bases at V and 0 bases at J, with 13 bases in the middle. The length of the CDR3 is 16 residues. Germline V gene lookup returns CDR1 SGHTA and CDR2 FQGNSA. CDR3 sequence: CASSLNKAGANYGYTF. Here the CDR3 DNA reads TGTGCCAGCAGCTTAAACAAGGCAGGGGCTAACTATGGCTACACCTTC.

The V gene is TRBV12-3 or TRBV12-4, the J gene TRBJ2-3; D call uncertain. The ends were cut back, 8 bases at V and 5 bases at J, with 8 bases in the middle. The CDR3 extends over 11 amino acids. For the CDR3, the DNA is TGTGCCAGCGCCGAGGTAGATACGCAGTATTTT. Its translation is CASAEVDTQYF.

CDR3 region: CASSFSVGGPAEQYF. In DNA form, the CDR3 reads TGTGCCAGCAGTTTCTCTGTGGGAGGGCCTGCCGAGCAGTACTTC. The chain joins TRBV28 to TRBJ2-7, with 7 bases aligning to TRBD2. This CDR3 region has 15 residues. Germline V gives CDR1 MDHEN, CDR2 SYDVKM. The V and J ends lost 3 bases and 6 bases, in that order; junction bases with no gene match: 11.